This passage covers 18 T cell receptor beta chains from one sample sequenced in a study of neurological immune-mediated disorders. TCRdb re-called the 5' RACE reads through MiXCR, storing one row per CDR3 protein. The sample carries more than 45,000 distinct CDR3 sequences, about 3% recorded once. The sample consisted of PBMCs. The receptors were sampled from a man aged 35 to 55 with multiple sclerosis.

Many counts were recorded for this clonotype. The rearrangement uses TRBV3-1 and TRBJ2-2; TRBD2 agrees at 7 bases. The CDR3 has 14 amino acids. Germline V gene sequence: CDR1 LGHDT, CDR2 YNNKEL (reference sequence). Trimming took 4 bases from V and 4 from J; bases not matched to a gene: 3. CDR3 amino acids: CASSRGGSTGELFF. The CDR3 DNA follows: TGTGCCAGCAGCCGCGGGGGATCCACCGGGGAGCTGTTTTTT.

Points on this clonotype: This could be a read error, since a much larger clone is one nucleotide away. The J gene is TRBJ1-5, the V gene TRBV7-3; the D is unclear. CDR1 is SGHTA and CDR2 is FQGTGA in the germline V gene. CDR3 size: 15 residues. CDR3 sequence: CASSLGIGGNQPQNF. CDR3 sequence (DNA): TGTGCCAGCAGCTTAGGGATAGGAGGCAATCAGCCCCAGAATTTT.

This clonotype was found many times. CDR3 residues: CATGVGSQETQYF. CDR3 sequence (DNA): TGTGCCACCGGGGTTGGGTCCCAAGAGACCCAGTACTTC. The chain combines TRBV24-1 with TRBJ2-5; D gene uncertain. CDR1 is KGHDR and CDR2 is SFDVKD in the germline V gene. Trimming left V 9 bases short and J 1 base short, with 11 bases between. CDR3 size: 13 residues.

This clonotype is medium-sized by share. The rearrangement links TRBV6-5 to TRBJ2-5, with D uncertain. V lost 0 bases and J 5 bases, leaving 10 bases between the germline ends. CDR1 is MNHEY and CDR2 is SVGAGI in the germline V gene. The CDR3 is made up of 14 amino acids. The DNA of the CDR3 is TGTGCCAGCAGTTACTCTCGCTTGGGGGAGACCCAGTACTTC. Translating it yields CASSYSRLGETQYF.

This clonotype was counted at least ten times. V gene TRBV6-5 combines with J gene TRBJ2-5, with TRBD1 matching over 9 bases. Germline V gene lookup returns CDR1 MNHEY and CDR2 SVGAGI. With V trimmed by 5 bases and J by 7 bases, 17 bases remained unmatched. The CDR3 sequence is 17 residues long. For the CDR3, the DNA is TGTGCCAGCAGTCAGCTTACCGGGACAGGGTTTGACGGGACCCAGTACTTC. As protein: CASSQLTGTGFDGTQYF.

The table lists this clonotype with many counts. This rearrangement joins TRBV10-1 to TRBJ1-2; D may be TRBD1 (5 bases). V was cut by 0 bases and J by 6 bases, with 8 bases left in between. There are 13 residues in the CDR3. Germline V gives CDR1 WNHNN, CDR2 SYGVQD (reference sequence). DNA of the CDR3: TGCGCCAGCAGTGAGTCGACCAGGGATGGCTACACCTTC. It translates to CASSESTRDGYTF.

This clonotype was recorded at least ten times. This chain joins TRBV7-2 and TRBJ2-3; no definite D call. This CDR3 is 17 amino acids long. Germline CDR1 reads SGHTA; CDR2 reads FQGNSA. V lost 0 bases, J lost 7 bases, and 20 bases lay in between. CDR3 protein: CASSLAVQAAHSHTQYF. The CDR3 DNA follows: TGTGCCAGCAGCTTAGCGGTCCAGGCCGCCCACTCGCATACGCAGTATTTT. Combining the CDR3 with reference TRBV7-2 and TRBJ2-3 gives the whole variable domain GAGVSQSPSNKVTEKGKDVELRCDPISGHTALYWYRQSLGQGLEFLIYFQGNSAPDKSGLPSDRFSAERTGGSVSTLTIQRTQQEDSAVYLCASSLAVQAAHSHTQYFGPGTRLTVL.

This clonotype was seen many times. The CDR3: CASTMGPVNTEAFF. For the CDR3, the DNA is TGTGCCAGCACTATGGGACCGGTGAACACTGAAGCTTTCTTT. The chain carries TRBV12-3 or TRBV12-4 and TRBJ1-1, with D possibly TRBD1 on 5 matching bases. This CDR3 region has 14 residues. With 7 bases removed from V and 0 bases from J, the gap between germline ends came to 12 bases.

The chain carries TRBV3-1 and TRBJ2-5; 10 bases align to TRBD2. V shed 0 bases and J 3 bases; nucleotides not matched to a gene: 4. CDR1 LGHDT and CDR2 YNNKEL come from the germline V gene (reference sequence). This CDR3 is built from 16 residues. The CDR3 loop is CASSQESGGAKETQYF. CDR3 coding DNA: TGTGCCAGCAGCCAAGAGAGCGGGGGGGCCAAAGAGACCCAGTACTTC.

In the case of this clonotype: A much larger clone lies a single base off, so this may be a read error. The conserved phenylalanine or tryptophan is not found at the CDR3 terminus, so this likely reflects a read error. J is TRBJ2-7 and V is TRBV29-1, with TRBD1 matching 7 bases. V was clipped by 3 bases and J by 2 bases; unmatched bases: 4. This CDR3 has 13 amino acids. Looked up from germline, CDR1 is SQVTM and CDR2 is ANQGSEA. The CDR3 spells CSVERDSPYEQYI. CDR3 sequence (DNA): TGCAGCGTTGAGAGGGACAGTCCCTACGAGCAGTACATC.

Ten or more counts support this clonotype. V gene TRBV19 combines with J gene TRBJ2-4; tentative D call: TRBD1 (5 bases). The CDR3 loop spans 15 amino acids. Trimming took 3 bases from V and 0 from J, leaving 9 bases between them. Germline CDR1 and CDR2: LNHDA and SQIVND (reference sequence). CDR3 DNA sequence: TGTGCCAGTAGTATCACAGGTCTAGCCAAAAACATTCAGTACTTC. It yields the protein CASSITGLAKNIQYF.

This clonotype was counted at least ten times. The chain couples TRBV20-1 to TRBJ2-7; D is possibly TRBD2 (5 bases). Trimming took off 3 bases at V and 6 bases at J, with 15 bases between the two ends. This CDR3 comprises 13 residues. CDR1 and CDR2 from the germline V gene are DFQATT and SNEGSKA (reference sequence). The CDR3 protein is CSASADSYGEQYF. The CDR3 DNA is TGCAGTGCTAGCGCGGACTCCTACGGCGAGCAGTACTTC.

This clonotype was observed many times. The rearrangement uses TRBV4-1 and TRBJ2-1; 7 bases map to TRBD2. Trimming cost V 2 bases and J 5 bases; bases outside gene matches: 9. Germline-derived CDR1 and CDR2 are MGHRA and YSYEKL. The CDR3 spans 16 residues. The CDR3 DNA reads as TGCGCCAGCAGCCAACGGTGGGGCGGGGGAAACAATGAGCAGTTCTTC. Amino acids: CASSQRWGGGNNEQFF.

This clonotype was counted many times. The DNA for the CDR3 is TGTGCCATCACCTTGAACGGCCGGGACGAGCAGTACTTC. Translation: CAITLNGRDEQYF. The gene calls are TRBV10-3 and TRBJ2-7; no clear D. Trimming took off 7 bases at V and 5 bases at J, with 15 bases between the two ends. The CDR3 length is 13 residues. Germline CDR1 reads ENHRY; CDR2 reads SYGVKD.

This clonotype was observed many times. J is TRBJ2-3 and V is TRBV12-3 or TRBV12-4; TRBD1 might be the D (6 bases). The V end lost 4 bases, the J end lost 6 bases, and 11 bases lay between the germline ends. The CDR3 runs 13 residues. The CDR3 here is CASSWAQGDTQYF. Written as DNA, the CDR3 is TGTGCCAGCAGTTGGGCCCAGGGGGATACGCAGTATTTT.

This clonotype was recorded many times. The chain has TRBV20-1 and TRBJ2-7; a possible D gene is TRBD1 (5 bases). Looked up from germline, CDR1 is DFQATT and CDR2 is SNEGSKA (reference sequence). Trimming stripped 2 bases from V and 0 bases from J, with 11 bases between. CDR3 length: 14 residues. The CDR3 sequence: CSARRQGYSYEQYF. CDR3 in DNA: TGCAGTGCTAGACGGCAGGGATACTCCTACGAGCAGTACTTC.

This clonotype was detected many times. One end of the junction fails to match germline, which may point to a read error. This sequence joins TRBV2 and TRBJ1-5; D perhaps matches TRBD1 (5 bases). The CDR3 consists of 14 residues. Germline V gene sequence: CDR1 SNHLY, CDR2 FYNNEI. The chain's CDR3 is CASSAIRDNQPQNF. DNA for the CDR3: TGTGCCAGCAGTGCGATCAGGGATAATCAGCCCCAGAATTTT.

There are many counts of this clonotype. The J gene is TRBJ1-5, the V gene TRBV10-2; 8 bases map to TRBD1. The CDR3 contains 15 residues. The V gene end was trimmed by 5 bases and the J gene end by 5 bases; junction bases not matched to a gene: 8. Germline-derived CDR1 and CDR2 are WSHSY and SAAADI. The CDR3 nucleotides are TGCGCCAGCAGTTACGCAGGGGGCGGTGATCAGCCCCAGCATTTT. This encodes CASSYAGGGDQPQHF.